This entry describes one T cell receptor (beta chain). This clonotype was recorded at least ten times. There is no known antigen for this receptor. Qualities for individual bases were not recorded, and no much larger clone is one base off. Amplification of TCR beta CDR3 regions was carried out from RNA transcripts. A first-round RT-PCR of the TCR CDR3 used the HTBI primer set with the Qiagen OneStep RT-PCR kit. A second multiplex PCR round built the libraries, followed by size selection and purification. Sequencing of the libraries was done on an Illumina HiSeq2000 using paired-end 100 bp reads. Concerning the study's data processing: SOAPnuke was used to process the raw data, with reads discarded if the reads contained adapters or uncalled bases, had a mean Phred below 15, or lacked an exact constant-primer or identifier match. COPE v1.2.5 was used to merge the high-quality paired reads, and each unique nucleotide sequence was defined as a clonotype. Clonotypes were aligned to IMGT TRBV, TRBD and TRBJ reference segments using MiTCR v1.1. The analysis was restricted to V-J combinations with a frequency above 0.0001, which together covered about 99% of the repertoires. The TCS score was defined as F50 (clonal expansion) divided by E x V (chaos), with BLOSUM62-based TCRdist calculated between CDR3 peptides within each V-J. Welch's t-statistics and random forest reduced fewer than 600 V-J features to about 12, which were used in a naive Bayes classifier (R e1071). Using fastp at Q25 and MiXCR, TCRdb reprocessed the public reads and kept productive beta chains. Entries are consolidated by CDR3 protein sequence, retaining the most common genes and DNA. The V and J calls shown here were made by TCRdb, not taken from the authors' results. This sample comprises 360,000 or so distinct CDR3 sequences, roughly 15% of them detected only once. The biggest ten clones account for roughly 19% of the sample.

From the cysteine through the phenylalanine, the CDR3 covers 15 amino acids. The read is trimmed to its CDR3 DNA, 45 bases read in frame from base 1. The germline V gene (reference sequence) provides CDR1 DFQATT and CDR2 SNEGSKA. V ends up 5 bases short and J 4 bases short, with an unmatched junction base count of 14. The data were obtained in a study of T cells in Graves' hyperthyroidism and ophthalmopathy (dated by TCRdb to the late 2010s). Regarding the complete study: Peripheral blood samples were taken at the time of initial diagnosis, prior to any treatment. To identify distinguishing TCR V-J signatures, a discovery cohort of 90 to 100 patients was used, comprising some 45 with Graves' ophthalmopathy and some 60 with stable Graves' hyperthyroidism. Prospective prediction of ophthalmopathy was tested in an independent validation cohort consisting of 18 to 20 hyperthyroidism patients and more than 15 patients who later progressed to ophthalmopathy. For training and testing, the roughly 93 patients in the discovery cohort were randomly divided in a 7:3 ratio. The study also compared thyroid tissue and blood T-cell repertoires from several Graves' hyperthyroidism patients. Once sampling was done, hyperthyroidism patients were given methimazole at a starting dose of 30 mg daily, whereas ophthalmopathy patients were given high-dose intravenous methylprednisolone. TCR Vbeta CDR3 sequencing of 120 to 150 peripheral blood samples (around 45 ophthalmopathy, around 80 hyperthyroidism and approximately 17 progressor patients) is reported in the paper.

Here is what the overall study found, with its caveats: Sample size was not statistically predetermined, and investigators were not blinded to group allocation. A 13 V-J signature model separated ophthalmopathy from stable hyperthyroidism, with approximately 86% sensitivity and roughly 82% specificity in cross-validation and 80%/75% in testing. In validation, the model predicted progression to ophthalmopathy with approximately 71% sensitivity and approximately 74% specificity, a median of around six months before onset. Most expanded thyroid clonotypes (frequency above 0.001) were also detected in blood, suggesting blood repertoires may reflect thyroid immune responses.

Moderately to severely active disease, a Clinical Activity Score of at least 3, a NOSPECS grade of at least 4, and a duration under 3 months were present in ophthalmopathy patients. The study excluded patients with uncontrolled infections, other autoimmune diseases, pregnancy or lactation. Diagnoses were established on the basis of clinical symptoms, serum thyroxine and TRAb, thyroid ultrasound, and orbital computed tomography. Ficoll-Paque density gradient centrifugation was used to isolate PBMCs from approximately 10 ml of fresh peripheral blood. Total RNA was extracted using Trizol reagent, and RNA quality was assessed on an Agilent 2100 Bioanalyzer.

The TCR comes from a woman aged 55-75 years with Graves' ophthalmopathy. Source material: blood. The chain links TRBV20-1 with TRBJ2-7; TRBD1 lines up with 7 middle nucleotides. The sequenced DNA is TGCAGTGCTGGGAATGACAGGGAATCCTTATACGAGCAGTACTTC. This encodes CSAGNDRESLYEQYF.